This TCR beta chain was recovered during a study of cytomegalovirus exposure and HLA in healthy donors. The wider study: Among the 398 donors who were genotyped, about 80% fell in the genetic ancestry cluster that is associated with self-reported Caucasian donors.

Study-wide findings and caveats: Across HLA loci, a later analysis found differing TCR association rates, with DRB1 most and HLA-C fewest. It was reported in a later analysis that an Asian-associated ancestry cluster showed fewer N-insertions than the roughly 670-donor mean. Analysis was performed later, and it showed HLA-associated TCR beta chains to be more clonally expanded than equally common others.

V lost 4 bases and J lost 0, with 11 bases in between. Germline assignment: CDR1 SGHDT and CDR2 YYEEEE. The CDR3 extends over 15 amino acids. This clone was observed a few times. Its antigen is unidentified. In the PCR, 60 Vbeta and 13 Jbeta primers were used. Libraries were prepared by immunoSEQ multiplex PCR; TCRdb keeps only in-frame clonotypes and omits some of them. Of 53,000 or so clones listed, over 60% are singletons. This chain links TRBV5-6 with TRBJ1-3, with D possibly being TRBD1 (6 bases). The sequenced sample was PBMCs. The sequence was obtained from a man aged 25 to 45 in good health and CMV-seropositive. The CDR3 here is CASSVTGLSGNTIYF. The CDR3 nucleotides are TGTGCCAGCAGCGTGACAGGCCTCTCTGGAAACACCATATATTTT.